Listed here are 7 T cell receptor beta chains from one sample, sequenced in a study of cytomegalovirus exposure and HLA in healthy donors. Primers included in the PCR were 60 Vbeta and 13 Jbeta primers. Generated by immunoSEQ multiplex PCR, the TCRdb table keeps only in-frame clones and is missing some. The table has 60,000 to 70,000 clones, around 75% seen once; the top ten hold approximately 22%. The sample consisted of PBMCs. The receptors shown here come from a woman aged 40 to 49 in good health and CMV-seropositive.

The rearrangement uses TRBV6-6 and TRBJ1-3, with D uncertain. The V gene lost 5 bases and the J gene lost 4 bases, with 18 bases spanning the gap. Per germline, CDR1 MNHNY and CDR2 SVGAGI (reference sequence). This CDR3 has 16 amino acids. CDR3 coding DNA: TGTGCCAGCAGTCCCCTGGCCGACTCGAGCGGAAACACCATATATTTT. This encodes CASSPLADSSGNTIYF.

The gene calls are TRBV7-2 and TRBJ2-1; D remains unclear. Germline V gene sequence: CDR1 SGHTA, CDR2 FQGNSA. V lost 7 bases and J lost 8, with 21 bases in between. The CDR3 spans 15 residues. CDR3 sequence: CASTIFQARFDEQFF. The CDR3 DNA sequence: TGTGCCAGCACCATCTTCCAGGCCCGATTTGATGAGCAGTTCTTC.

The rearrangement joins TRBV25-1 to TRBJ1-1; 7 positions match TRBD1. Germline V lookup: CDR1 MGHDK, CDR2 SYGVNS. This CDR3 has 14 amino acids. The J segment lost 6 bases and the V segment lost 2 bases, leaving 6 bases of the junction unmatched. As DNA, the CDR3 is TGTGCCAGCAGTGAACAGGGGGGACTCTCTGAAGCTTTCTTT. Translation: CASSEQGGLSEAFF.

The rearrangement joins TRBV7-3 to TRBJ1-1, with a weak D call TRBD1 (6 bases). In germline, CDR1 is SGHTA, CDR2 FQGTGA. This CDR3 contains 13 residues. The ends were cut back, 3 bases at V and 4 bases at J, with 9 bases in the middle. This CDR3 is CASSFGGVTEAFF. CDR3 nucleotide sequence: TGTGCCAGCAGCTTTGGGGGCGTCACTGAAGCTTTCTTT.

The chain links TRBV5-1 to TRBJ2-7; 8 nucleotides match TRBD2. The germline gives CDR1 SGHRS, CDR2 YFSETQ. Trimming removed 0 bases from V and 4 bases from J; junction bases left unmatched: 0. The CDR3 runs 13 residues. In DNA, the CDR3 is TGCGCCAGCAGCTTGGGCGGGAGGTACGAGCAGTACTTC. Protein sequence: CASSLGGRYEQYF.

V and J are TRBV6-6 and TRBJ2-7; D may be TRBD1 (6 bases). Germline-derived CDR1 and CDR2 are MNHNY and SVGAGI (reference sequence). The V end lost 2 bases, the J end lost 0 bases, and 14 bases lay between the germline ends. CDR3 length: 16 residues. As DNA, the CDR3 is TGTGCCAGCAGTTACCACAGGGTTTCTAGCTCCTACGAGCAGTACTTC. It yields the protein CASSYHRVSSSYEQYF.

The chain recombines TRBV29-1 with TRBJ2-7; the match to TRBD1 covers 7 bases. J gave up 1 base and V 6 bases, and 15 bases lay outside the gene matches. Per germline, CDR1 SQVTM and CDR2 ANQGSEA. The CDR3 loop spans 16 amino acids. The CDR3 DNA follows: TGCAGCGTCGGTGGGACAGCCGATTTAGGGTCCTACGAGCAGTACTTC. Protein sequence: CSVGGTADLGSYEQYF.